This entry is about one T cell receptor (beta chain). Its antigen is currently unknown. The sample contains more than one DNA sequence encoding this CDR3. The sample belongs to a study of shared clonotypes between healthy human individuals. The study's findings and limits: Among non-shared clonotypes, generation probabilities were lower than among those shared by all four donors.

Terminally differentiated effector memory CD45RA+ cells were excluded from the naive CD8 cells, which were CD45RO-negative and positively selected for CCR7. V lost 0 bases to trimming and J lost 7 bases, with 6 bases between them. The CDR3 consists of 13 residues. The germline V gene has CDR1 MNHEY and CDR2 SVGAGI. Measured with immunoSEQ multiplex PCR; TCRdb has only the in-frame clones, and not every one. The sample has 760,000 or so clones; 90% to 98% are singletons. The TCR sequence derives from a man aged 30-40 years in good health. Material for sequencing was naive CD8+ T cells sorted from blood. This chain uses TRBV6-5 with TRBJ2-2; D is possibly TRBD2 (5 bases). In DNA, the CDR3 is TGTGCCAGCAGTTACTCGGCGGGCGGGGAGCTGTTTTTT. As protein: CASSYSAGGELFF.